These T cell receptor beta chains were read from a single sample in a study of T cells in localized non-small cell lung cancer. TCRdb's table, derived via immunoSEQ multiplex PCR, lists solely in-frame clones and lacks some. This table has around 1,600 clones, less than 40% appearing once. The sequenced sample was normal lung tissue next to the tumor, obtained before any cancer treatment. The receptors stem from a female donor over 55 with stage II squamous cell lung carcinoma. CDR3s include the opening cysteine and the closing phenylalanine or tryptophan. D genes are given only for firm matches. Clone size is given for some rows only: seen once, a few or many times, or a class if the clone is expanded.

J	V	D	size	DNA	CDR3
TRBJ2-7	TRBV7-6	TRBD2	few	TGTGCCAGCAGCCAAGGTCTAGCGGGGGGACCTACCTACGAACAGTACTTC	CASSQGLAGGPTYEQYF
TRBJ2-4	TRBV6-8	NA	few	TGTGCCAGCAGCTGGGACGGGGTCAAAAACATTCAGTACTTC	CASSWDGVKNIQYF
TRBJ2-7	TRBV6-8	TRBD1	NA	TGTGCCAGCAGACGGGGGACAGGGCTATCCTACGAGCAGTACTTC	CASRRGTGLSYEQYF
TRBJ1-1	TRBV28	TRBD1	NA	TGTGCCAGCAGTCCGCGGACAGGGGGAGCTTTCTTT	CASSPRTGGAFF
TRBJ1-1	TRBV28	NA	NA	TGTGCCAGCCTACCGGCTCCGGGGATAGAACTCGCTGAAGCTTTCTTT	CASLPAPGIELAEAFF
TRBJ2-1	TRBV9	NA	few	TGTGCCAGCAGTTCCCACCTGCAGGGAGAGCAGTTCTTC	CASSSHLQGEQFF
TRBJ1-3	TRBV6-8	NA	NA	TGTGCCAGCAGTTACTCGATCCCAGCCAGCTCTGGAAACACCATATATTTT	CASSYSIPASSGNTIYF
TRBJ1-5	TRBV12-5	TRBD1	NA	TGTGCTAGTGGTATTGGGACAGGGGCGCAGCCCCAGCATTTT	CASGIGTGAQPQHF
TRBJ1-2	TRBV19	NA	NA	TGTGCCAGTAGCCCCGACAGGCCCCCCTATGGCTACACCTTC	CASSPDRPPYGYTF
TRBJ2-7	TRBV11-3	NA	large	TGTGCCAGCAGCCAACCCGCAGCCTCCTACGAGCAGTACTTC	CASSQPAASYEQYF
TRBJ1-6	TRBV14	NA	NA	TGTGCCAGCAGCCAAGGTCCTGGCTCACCCCTCCACTTT	CASSQGPGSPLHF
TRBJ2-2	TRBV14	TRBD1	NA	TGTGCCAGCAGTCTCAACCCGACAGGGGTGAGCGGGGAGCTGTTTTTT	CASSLNPTGVSGELFF
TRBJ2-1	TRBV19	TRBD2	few	TGTGCCAGTAGTATCGTCGGGGGGACGAATGAGCAGTTCTTC	CASSIVGGTNEQFF
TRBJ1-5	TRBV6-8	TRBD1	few	TGTGCCAGCAGGATACAGGGGGGCAGCAATCAGCCCCAGCATTTT	CASRIQGGSNQPQHF
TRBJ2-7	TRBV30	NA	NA	TGTGCCTGGAGTGGCGGGTTCTACGAGCAGTACTTC	CAWSGGFYEQYF
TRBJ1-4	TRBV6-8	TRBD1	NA	TGTGCCAGCAGAGGACAGGGGTGGGATGAAAAACTGTTTTTT	CASRGQGWDEKLFF
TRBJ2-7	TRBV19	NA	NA	TGTGCCAGTAGTATCGCAGGAGGTACTTACGAGCAGTACTTC	CASSIAGGTYEQYF
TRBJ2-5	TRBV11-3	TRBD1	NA	TGTGCCAGCAGCGAAACAGGGGTTGGGGAGACCCAGTACTTC	CASSETGVGETQYF
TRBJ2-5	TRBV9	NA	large	TGTGCCAGCAGCGTAGGTGCAGGGAATCAAGAGACCCAGTACTTC	CASSVGAGNQETQYF
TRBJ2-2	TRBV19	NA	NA	TGTGCCAGTAGTATATCCAAGAACACCGGGGAGCTGTTTTTT	CASSISKNTGELFF
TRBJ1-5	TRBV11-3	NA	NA	TGTGCCAGCAGCTTGTGGGGGGAGGCGAATCAGCCCCAGCATTTT	CASSLWGEANQPQHF
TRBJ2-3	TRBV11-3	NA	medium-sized	TGTGCCAGCAGCCCCCCAGGGACACAGATTCGCACAGATACGCAGTATTTT	CASSPPGTQIRTDTQYF
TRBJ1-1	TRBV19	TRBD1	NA	TGTGCCAGTACTCAGGGACAGGGAAACACTGAAGCTTTCTTT	CASTQGQGNTEAFF
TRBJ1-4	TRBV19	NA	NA	TGTGCCAGTAGTATAGAGTTATTAAGGGACGAAAAACTGTTTTTT	CASSIELLRDEKLFF
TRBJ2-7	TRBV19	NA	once	TGTGCCAGTAGTAAGGGCTACGAGCAGTACTTC	CASSKGYEQYF
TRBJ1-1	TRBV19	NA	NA	TGTGCCAGTAGTATAGTTGGCGGGGGGCGAGCTTTCTTT	CASSIVGGGRAFF
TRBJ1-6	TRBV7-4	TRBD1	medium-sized	TGTGCCAGCAGCTTAACAGGGACAGGGAGCTCACCCCTCCACTTT	CASSLTGTGSSPLHF
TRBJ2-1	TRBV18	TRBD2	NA	TGTGCCAGCTCACCGCCGGTAGCGGGGGCTTACGAGCAGTTCTTC	CASSPPVAGAYEQFF
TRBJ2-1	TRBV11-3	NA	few	TGTGCCAGCAGCTTAGACCTAGTACTGGGTGAGCAGTTCTTC	CASSLDLVLGEQFF
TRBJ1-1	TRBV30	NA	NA	TGTGCCTGGATGACGTTCGGCAGGGCTGATACTGAAGCTTTCTTT	CAWMTFGRADTEAFF
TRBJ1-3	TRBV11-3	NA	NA	TGTGCCAGCAGCGTAGACAGTAGCTCTGGAAACACCATATATTTT	CASSVDSSSGNTIYF
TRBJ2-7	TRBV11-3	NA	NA	TGTGCCAGCAGCTTGTGGACAACGGAAGCACAGCAGTACTTC	CASSLWTTEAQQYF
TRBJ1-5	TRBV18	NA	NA	TGTGCCAGCTCACCGGGTCTCAATCAGCCCCAGCATTTT	CASSPGLNQPQHF
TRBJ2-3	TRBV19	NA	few	TGTGCCAGTAGTATTGCGGGGAGCACAGATACGCAGTATTTT	CASSIAGSTDTQYF
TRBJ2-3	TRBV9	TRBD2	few	TGTGCCAGCAGCTTAAGCGGGGGCTCGGCAGATACGCAGTATTTT	CASSLSGGSADTQYF
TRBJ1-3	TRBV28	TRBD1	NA	TGTGCCAGCAGCCCTGGGGGACAGTTAGGAAACACCATATATTTT	CASSPGGQLGNTIYF
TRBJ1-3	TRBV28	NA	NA	TGTGCCAGCACCCCCCCAGCTGGAAACACCATATATTTT	CASTPPAGNTIYF
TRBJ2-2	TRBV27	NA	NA	TGTGCCAGCAGCCCGACCGGCGTCGGGTTATTTCCCGGGGAGCTGTTTTTT	CASSPTGVGLFPGELFF
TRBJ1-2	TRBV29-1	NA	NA	TGCAGCGTTGAATGGCAGGGCCCAACGGGCTATGGCTACACCTTC	CSVEWQGPTGYGYTF
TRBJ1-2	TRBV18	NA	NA	TGTGCCAGCTCCCTCCAGGGGAACTATGGCTACACCTTC	CASSLQGNYGYTF
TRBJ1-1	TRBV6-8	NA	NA	TGTGCCAGCAGTTACTCGGCGGGGGGGAACACTGAAGCTTTCTTT	CASSYSAGGNTEAFF
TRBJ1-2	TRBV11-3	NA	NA	TGTGCCAGCAGCTTGGTGCTGGGCGCGAGGGGCTACACCTTC	CASSLVLGARGYTF
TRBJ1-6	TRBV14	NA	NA	TGTGCCAGTAGCCAAGATCCCGGGGGCGGGCACTCACCCCTCCACTTT	CASSQDPGGGHSPLHF